A selection of T cell receptor beta chains follows, all from one sample in a study of T cells in Graves' hyperthyroidism and ophthalmopathy. MiXCR, applied by TCRdb to the multiplex PCR reads, yields one record per CDR3 protein. Of around 500,000 distinct CDR3 sequences listed, approximately 22% were seen once; the top ten hold about 53%. Specimen: blood. The receptors originated from a woman in her 70s with Graves' ophthalmopathy. CDR3s include the opening cysteine and the closing phenylalanine or tryptophan. D genes are given only for firm matches. Not every row has a clone size; where given, it reads once, few, many or a size class.

J gene | V gene | D gene | clone size | CDR3 protein | CDR3 DNA
TRBJ2-7 | TRBV5-1 | NA | many | CASSFTSPGEQYF | TGCGCCAGCAGCTTTACTAGTCCGGGCGAGCAGTACTTC
TRBJ2-5 | TRBV11-2 | TRBD2 | many | CASSSRTSQAQYF | TGTGCCAGCAGCTCGAGGACTAGCCAGGCCCAGTACTTC
TRBJ2-3 | TRBV6-1 | TRBD2 | NA | CASTSGTSTDTQYF | TGTGCCAGTACCAGCGGGACTAGCACAGATACGCAGTATTTT
TRBJ1-4 | TRBV6-5 | NA | many | CASSYGGATNEKLFF | TGTGCCAGCAGTTACGGGGGGGCAACTAATGAAAAACTGTTTTTT
TRBJ2-5 | TRBV24-1 | NA | few | CATSDPRGAPGGQQTQYF | TGTGCCACCAGTGACCCCCGTGGGGCCCCAGGAGGGCAGCAGACCCAGTACTTC
TRBJ2-2 | TRBV9 | NA | NA | CASSVAFGGRNTGELFF | TGTGCCAGCAGCGTAGCTTTTGGGGGCCGGAACACCGGGGAGCTGTTTTTT
TRBJ1-1 | TRBV27 | TRBD1 | NA | CASSQRTGLMNTEAFF | TGTGCCAGCAGTCAGAGGACAGGGCTGATGAACACTGAAGCTTTCTTT
TRBJ1-4 | TRBV18 | NA | few | CASSPHSDSRREKLFF | TGTGCCAGCTCACCACACTCTGACAGCCGGAGGGAAAAACTGTTTTTT
TRBJ2-1 | TRBV7-3 | TRBD1 | few | CASSMDRDSNEQFF | TGTGCCAGCAGCATGGACAGGGACAGCAATGAGCAGTTCTTC
TRBJ2-7 | TRBV2 | NA | few | CASTMGTGGREQYF | TGTGCCAGCACGATGGGGACCGGAGGGAGAGAGCAGTACTTC
TRBJ2-1 | TRBV6-1 | NA | few | CASSYRQVINHEQFF | TGTGCCAGCAGTTATAGGCAGGTAATCAATCATGAGCAGTTCTTC
TRBJ2-2 | TRBV28 | NA | NA | CASSLVGQTGELFF | TGTGCCAGCAGTTTAGTGGGGCAAACCGGGGAGCTGTTTTTT
TRBJ2-1 | TRBV7-3 | TRBD2 | many | CASSDSGTYNEQFF | TGTGCCAGCAGCGATAGCGGGACCTACAATGAGCAGTTCTTC
TRBJ1-2 | TRBV6-5 | NA | NA | CASSYTGIYGYTF | TGTGCCAGCAGTTATACAGGGATATATGGCTACACCTTC
TRBJ2-4 | TRBV28 | NA | few | CASKLAAGNIQYF | TGTGCCAGCAAACTCGCGGCGGGAAACATTCAGTACTTC
TRBJ1-5 | TRBV9 | TRBD1 | NA | CASSSGTGLNQPQHF | TGTGCCAGCAGCTCAGGGACAGGCCTAAATCAGCCCCAGCATTTT
TRBJ2-7 | TRBV19 | NA | NA | CASSPTPGHCYEQYF | TGTGCCAGTAGTCCCACCCCCGGACACTGCTACGAGCAGTACTTC
TRBJ2-2 | TRBV4-1 | NA | NA | CASSQDGLAGELFF | TGCGCCAGCAGCCAAGATGGATTGGCCGGGGAGCTGTTTTTT
TRBJ2-1 | TRBV12-3/TRBV12-4 | TRBD1 | NA | CASRLQGSNEQFF | TGTGCCAGCAGGCTACAGGGGTCGAATGAGCAGTTCTTC
TRBJ2-7 | TRBV3-1 | TRBD2 | NA | CASSEGLVNPEQYF | TGTGCCAGCAGCGAGGGACTAGTGAATCCCGAGCAGTACTTC
TRBJ2-5 | TRBV9 | TRBD2 | NA | CASSPRRLAGAETQYF | TGTGCCAGCAGCCCCCGTAGGCTAGCGGGAGCAGAGACCCAGTACTTC
TRBJ1-5 | TRBV12-3/TRBV12-4 | NA | few | CASSPLENQPQHF | TGTGCCAGCAGTCCACTAGAAAACCAGCCCCAGCATTTT
TRBJ2-5 | TRBV4-3 | NA | many | CASSQGHDQETQYF | TGCGCCAGCAGCCAAGGACATGACCAAGAGACCCAGTACTTC
TRBJ2-2 | TRBV9 | NA | few | CASSRDSSNTGELFF | TGTGCCAGCAGCCGAGACAGCTCGAACACCGGGGAGCTGTTTTTT
TRBJ2-1 | TRBV4-1 | TRBD2 | few | CASSPTGTSGRRGNEQFF | TGCGCCAGCAGCCCAACCGGGACTAGCGGGAGGAGGGGCAATGAGCAGTTCTTC
TRBJ1-1 | TRBV20-1 | NA | many | CSARRSTEAFF | TGCAGTGCCCGCCGTTCCACTGAAGCTTTCTTT
TRBJ2-7 | TRBV6-5 | NA | NA | CASSYSRQSYEQYF | TGTGCCAGCAGTTACTCGAGGCAGTCCTACGAGCAGTACTTC
TRBJ1-6 | TRBV6-1 | NA | few | CASSATAGNRYNSPLHF | TGTGCCAGCAGTGCGACCGCAGGAAATCGCTATAATTCACCCCTCCACTTT
TRBJ1-5 | TRBV19 | TRBD1 | NA | CASSIIEGQGARNQPQHF | TGTGCCAGTAGTATTATAGAAGGACAGGGGGCTCGGAATCAGCCCCAGCATTTT
TRBJ2-7 | TRBV30 | NA | few | CAWGRGPEFSQYF | TGTGCCTGGGGTAGAGGACCCGAATTTTCGCAGTACTTC
TRBJ1-1 | TRBV9 | TRBD1 | NA | CASSTGGLSNTEAFF | TGTGCCAGTTCCACAGGGGGCCTATCGAACACTGAAGCTTTCTTT
TRBJ2-7 | TRBV6-1 | NA | NA | CASSEGENYEQYF | TGTGCCAGCAGTGAGGGGGAAAACTACGAGCAGTACTTC
TRBJ1-2 | TRBV7-9 | TRBD1 | NA | CASSSPFGEGQKYGYTF | TGTGCCAGCAGCTCCCCCTTCGGCGAGGGACAGAAATATGGCTACACCTTC
TRBJ2-5 | TRBV10-3 | TRBD1 | NA | CAISGGQAYQETQYF | TGTGCCATCAGTGGGGGACAGGCTTACCAAGAGACCCAGTACTTC
TRBJ2-7 | TRBV4-3 | TRBD2 | NA | CASSQGVLAGALQYF | TGCGCCAGCAGCCAAGGTGTTCTAGCGGGAGCTCTGCAGTACTTC
TRBJ2-5 | TRBV24-1 | NA | NA | CATSDLRGPQYQETQYF | TGTGCCACCAGTGATTTACGCGGACCCCAATACCAAGAGACCCAGTACTTC
TRBJ2-1 | TRBV7-6 | NA | few | CASSLSDGHNEQFF | TGTGCCAGCAGCTTATCGGATGGGCACAATGAGCAGTTCTTC
TRBJ2-7 | TRBV7-6 | TRBD2 | NA | CASSRQWSSGRYEQYF | TGTGCCAGCAGCCGCCAGTGGTCTAGCGGGAGGTACGAGCAGTACTTC
TRBJ2-1 | TRBV7-9 | NA | NA | CASSFVKLGLGYNEQFF | TGTGCCAGCAGCTTCGTCAAGCTAGGACTCGGCTACAATGAGCAGTTCTTC
TRBJ2-1 | TRBV3-1 | TRBD2 | many | CASSQPGTSGSNEQFF | TGTGCCAGCAGCCAGCCCGGGACTAGCGGGAGCAATGAGCAGTTCTTC
TRBJ2-1 | TRBV11-1 | TRBD2 | many | CASSSLGGGPDEQFF | TGTGCCAGCAGCTCTCTCGGGGGAGGGCCGGATGAGCAGTTCTTC
TRBJ2-3 | TRBV6-1 | TRBD1 | NA | CASRKQGKDTQYF | TGTGCCAGCAGAAAACAGGGGAAGGATACGCAGTATTTT
TRBJ2-5 | TRBV12-3/TRBV12-4 | NA | many | CASSLGRVQETQYF | TGTGCCAGCAGTTTAGGCCGCGTCCAAGAGACCCAGTACTTC
TRBJ2-3 | TRBV6-1 | NA | NA | CASSDSDSWGTDTQYF | TGTGCCAGCAGTGACTCGGACTCCTGGGGTACAGATACGCAGTATTTT
TRBJ2-1 | TRBV12-3/TRBV12-4 | NA | few | CASSSLTSNEQFF | TGTGCCAGCAGTTCGCTCACGAGTAATGAGCAGTTCTTC
TRBJ2-7 | TRBV28 | NA | many | CASSQGSHEQYF | TGTGCCAGTTCTCAGGGTTCCCACGAGCAGTACTTC
TRBJ1-2 | TRBV20-1 | TRBD1 | few | CSARSGTARSNYGYTF | TGCAGTGCTAGATCGGGGACAGCCCGATCGAACTATGGCTACACCTTC
TRBJ1-4 | TRBV7-2 | TRBD1 | NA | CASSSTTGFNEKLFF | TGTGCCAGCAGCTCTACGACAGGGTTTAATGAAAAACTGTTTTTT
TRBJ2-7 | TRBV6-1 | NA | NA | CATQGRASFYEQYF | TGTGCCACCCAGGGGAGGGCCAGCTTCTACGAGCAGTACTTC
TRBJ1-2 | TRBV7-9 | TRBD1 | NA | CASSSALRTGDYGYTF | TGTGCCAGCAGCTCCGCCTTGAGGACAGGGGACTATGGCTACACCTTC
TRBJ2-7 | TRBV30 | NA | many | CAWAPGAAYEQYF | TGTGCCTGGGCCCCGGGGGCGGCCTACGAGCAGTACTTC
TRBJ1-5 | TRBV19 | NA | many | CASGNQPQHF | TGTGCCAGCGGGAATCAGCCCCAGCATTTT
TRBJ2-5 | TRBV6-6 | TRBD2 | few | CASSYSGSGRAEGTQYF | TGTGCCAGCAGTTACTCGGGAAGCGGGAGGGCCGAGGGGACCCAGTACTTC
TRBJ2-7 | TRBV6-1 | TRBD1 | few | CASSRQGEQYF | TGTGCCAGCAGTCGACAGGGAGAGCAGTACTTC
TRBJ2-1 | TRBV12-3/TRBV12-4 | TRBD2 | NA | CASSFRSRWTSGGDYNEQFF | TGTGCCAGCAGTTTCCGCTCGAGATGGACTAGCGGGGGGGACTACAATGAGCAGTTCTTC